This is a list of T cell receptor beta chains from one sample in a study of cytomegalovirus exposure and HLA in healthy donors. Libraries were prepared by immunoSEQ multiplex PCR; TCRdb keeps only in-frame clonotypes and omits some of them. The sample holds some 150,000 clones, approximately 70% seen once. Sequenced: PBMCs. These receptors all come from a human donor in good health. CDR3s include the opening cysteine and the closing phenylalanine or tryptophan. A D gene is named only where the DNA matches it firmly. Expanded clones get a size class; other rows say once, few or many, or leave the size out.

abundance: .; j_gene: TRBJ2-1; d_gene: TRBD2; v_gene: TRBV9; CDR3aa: CASSVLSGGSTYNEQFF; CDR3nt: TGTGCCAGCAGCGTACTTAGCGGGGGGTCGACCTACAATGAGCAGTTCTTC
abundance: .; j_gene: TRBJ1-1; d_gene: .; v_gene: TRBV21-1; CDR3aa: CASSARHNEAFF; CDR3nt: TGTGCCAGCAGCGCCCGACACAATGAAGCTTTCTTT
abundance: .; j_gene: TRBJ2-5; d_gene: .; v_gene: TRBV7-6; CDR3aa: CASSFPYNREKTQYF; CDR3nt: TGTGCCAGCAGCTTCCCATACAACAGGGAAAAGACCCAGTACTTC
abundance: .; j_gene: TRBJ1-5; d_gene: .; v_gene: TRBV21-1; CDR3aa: CASSPRGENSNQPQHF; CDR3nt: TGTGCCAGCAGCCCCAGGGGAGAAAATAGCAATCAGCCCCAGCATTTT
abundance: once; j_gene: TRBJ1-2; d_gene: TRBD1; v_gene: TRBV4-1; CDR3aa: CASSPRRGTGVYGYTF; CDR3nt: TGCGCCAGCAGCCCCCGAAGAGGGACAGGGGTCTATGGCTACACCTTC
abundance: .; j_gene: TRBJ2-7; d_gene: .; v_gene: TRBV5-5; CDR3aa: CASSLGAGWGYEQYF; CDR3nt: TGTGCCAGCAGCTTGGGGGCGGGTTGGGGCTACGAGCAGTACTTC
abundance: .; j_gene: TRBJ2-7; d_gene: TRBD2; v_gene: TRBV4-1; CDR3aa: CASSLGGEGDYEQYF; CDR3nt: TGCGCCAGCAGCTTGGGGGGGGAAGGTGACTACGAGCAGTACTTC
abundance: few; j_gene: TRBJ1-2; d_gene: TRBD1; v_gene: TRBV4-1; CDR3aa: CASSQPRDRGYGYTF; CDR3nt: TGCGCCAGCAGCCAACCCAGGGACAGGGGCTATGGCTACACCTTC
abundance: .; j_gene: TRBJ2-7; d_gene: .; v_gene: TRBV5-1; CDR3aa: CASSLVSSGFEQYF; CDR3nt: TGCGCCAGCAGCTTGGTTTCGTCGGGGTTCGAGCAGTACTTC
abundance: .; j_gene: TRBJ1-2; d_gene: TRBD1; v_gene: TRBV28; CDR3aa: CASSFPGTGGDYGYTF; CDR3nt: TGTGCCAGCAGTTTCCCCGGGACAGGGGGCGACTATGGCTACACCTTC
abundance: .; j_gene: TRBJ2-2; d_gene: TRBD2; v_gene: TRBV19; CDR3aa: CASGSGWTNTGELFF; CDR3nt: TGTGCCAGTGGTAGCGGGTGGACGAACACCGGGGAGCTGTTTTTT
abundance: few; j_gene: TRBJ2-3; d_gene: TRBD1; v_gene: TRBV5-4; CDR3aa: CASRGQGKDTQYF; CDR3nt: TGTGCCAGCAGGGGACAGGGAAAAGATACGCAGTATTTT
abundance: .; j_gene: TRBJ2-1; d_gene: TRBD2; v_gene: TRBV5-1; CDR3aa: CASSPRGLASNEQFF; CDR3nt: TGCGCCAGCAGCCCAAGGGGACTAGCTAGCAATGAGCAGTTCTTC
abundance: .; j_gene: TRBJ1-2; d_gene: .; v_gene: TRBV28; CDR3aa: CATTLAGKGYGYTF; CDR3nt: TGTGCCACTACACTCGCAGGGAAAGGGTATGGCTACACCTTC
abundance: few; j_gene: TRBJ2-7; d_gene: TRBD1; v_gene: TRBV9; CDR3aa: CASSPTTETGTVYEQYF; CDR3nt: TGTGCCAGCAGCCCCACCACAGAGACAGGGACGGTCTACGAGCAGTACTTC
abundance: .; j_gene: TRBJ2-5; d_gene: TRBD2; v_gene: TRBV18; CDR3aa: CASSPSGTSVQETQYF; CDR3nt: TGTGCCAGCTCACCGTCCGGGACTAGCGTTCAAGAGACCCAGTACTTC
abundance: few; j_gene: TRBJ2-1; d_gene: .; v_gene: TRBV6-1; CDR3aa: CEGLEQFF; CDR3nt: TGTGAGGGGCTTGAGCAGTTCTTC
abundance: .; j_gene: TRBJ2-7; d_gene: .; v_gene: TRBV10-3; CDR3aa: CAIGSGSYEQYF; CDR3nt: TGTGCCATCGGGAGTGGGAGCTACGAGCAGTACTTC
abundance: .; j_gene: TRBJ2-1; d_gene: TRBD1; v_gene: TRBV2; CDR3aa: CASKPGQSPREQFF; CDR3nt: TGTGCCAGCAAACCGGGACAGTCTCCTAGGGAGCAGTTCTTC
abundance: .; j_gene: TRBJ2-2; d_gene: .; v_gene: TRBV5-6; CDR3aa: CASSLLWGGDRELFF; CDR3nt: TGTGCCAGCAGCCTTCTATGGGGGGGCGACCGGGAGCTGTTTTTT
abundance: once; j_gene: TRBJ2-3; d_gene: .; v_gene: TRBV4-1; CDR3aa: CASRSLASDTQYF; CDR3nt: TGCGCCAGCAGATCACTAGCATCAGATACGCAGTATTTT
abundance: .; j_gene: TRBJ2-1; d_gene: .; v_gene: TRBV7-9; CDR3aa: CASNSRVRDEQFF; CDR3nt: TGTGCCAGCAATTCCAGGGTAAGGGATGAGCAGTTCTTC
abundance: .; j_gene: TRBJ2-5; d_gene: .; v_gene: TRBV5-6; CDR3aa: CASSFLQETQYF; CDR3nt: TGTGCCAGCAGCTTCCTCCAAGAGACCCAGTACTTC
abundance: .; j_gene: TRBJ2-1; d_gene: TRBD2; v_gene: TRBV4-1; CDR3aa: CASSQAGAGTSGARGEQFF; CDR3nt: TGCGCCAGCAGCCAAGCCGGAGCCGGGACTAGCGGCGCTAGAGGTGAGCAGTTCTTC
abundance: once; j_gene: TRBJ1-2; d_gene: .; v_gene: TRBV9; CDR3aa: CASSPGTAYGYTF; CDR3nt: TGTGCCAGCAGCCCCGGGACTGCCTATGGCTACACCTTC
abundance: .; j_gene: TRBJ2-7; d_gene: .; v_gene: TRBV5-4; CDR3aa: CASSFFSLRGSYEQYF; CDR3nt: TGTGCCAGCAGCTTCTTTTCCCTCCGGGGGTCCTACGAGCAGTACTTC
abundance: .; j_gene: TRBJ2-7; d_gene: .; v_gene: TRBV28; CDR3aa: CASSLTPSYYEQYF; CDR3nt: TGTGCCAGCAGTTTAACACCTTCTTACTACGAGCAGTACTTC
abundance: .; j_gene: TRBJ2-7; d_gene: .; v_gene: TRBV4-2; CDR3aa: CASSQVQFEDYEQYF; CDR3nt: TGTGCCAGCAGCCAAGTCCAATTCGAGGACTACGAGCAGTACTTC
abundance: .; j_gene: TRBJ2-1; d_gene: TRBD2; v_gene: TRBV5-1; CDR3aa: CASSPPGLAGNEQFF; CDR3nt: TGCGCCAGCAGCCCGCCGGGACTAGCTGGCAATGAGCAGTTCTTC
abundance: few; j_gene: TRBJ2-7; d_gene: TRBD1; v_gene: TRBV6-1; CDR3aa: CASSETGTGGSYEQYF; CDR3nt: TGTGCCAGCAGTGAAACCGGGACAGGGGGCTCCTACGAGCAGTACTTC
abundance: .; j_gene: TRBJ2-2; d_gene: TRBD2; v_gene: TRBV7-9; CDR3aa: CASSLRGGGFGELFF; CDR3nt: TGTGCCAGCAGCTTACGGGGCGGGGGTTTCGGGGAGCTGTTTTTT
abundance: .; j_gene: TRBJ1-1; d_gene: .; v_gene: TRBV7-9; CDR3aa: CASKVANTEAFF; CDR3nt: TGTGCCAGCAAGGTAGCAAACACTGAAGCTTTCTTT
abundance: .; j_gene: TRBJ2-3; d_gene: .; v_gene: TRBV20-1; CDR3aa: CSATNTDTQYF; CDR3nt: TGCAGTGCTACTAACACAGATACGCAGTATTTT
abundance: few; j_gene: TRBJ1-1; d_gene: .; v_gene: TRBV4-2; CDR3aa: CASSQQRGTLTTEAFF; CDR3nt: TGTGCCAGCAGCCAACAAAGGGGGACGTTAACCACTGAAGCTTTCTTT
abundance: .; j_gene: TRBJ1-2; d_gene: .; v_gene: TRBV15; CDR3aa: CATSRDRGLWGYTF; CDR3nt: TGTGCCACCAGCAGAGATCGGGGACTTTGGGGCTACACCTTC
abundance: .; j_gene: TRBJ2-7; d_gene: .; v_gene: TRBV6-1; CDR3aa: CASTGTREEQYF; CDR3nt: TGTGCCAGCACGGGAACTCGGGAAGAGCAGTACTTC
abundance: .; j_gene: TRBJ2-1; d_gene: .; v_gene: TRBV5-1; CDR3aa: CASSFLSGPYNEQFF; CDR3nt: TGCGCCAGCAGCTTTCTTAGCGGCCCCTACAATGAGCAGTTCTTC
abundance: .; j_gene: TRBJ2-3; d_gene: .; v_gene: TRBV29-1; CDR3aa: CSVEWAGTADTQYF; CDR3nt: TGCAGCGTTGAATGGGCAGGTACGGCAGATACGCAGTATTTT
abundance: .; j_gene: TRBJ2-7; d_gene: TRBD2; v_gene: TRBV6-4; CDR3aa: CASSLERGDAYEQYF; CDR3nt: TGTGCCAGCAGTCTGGAGCGGGGAGACGCCTACGAGCAGTACTTC